This T cell receptor beta chain appears in the sequencing data of a study of blood T cell repertoires in COVID-19. Study at large: Samples of COVID-19 (acute and convalescent) were obtained from the United States, Italy and Spain. Nucleic acid was either cDNA or gDNA, and it came from T cells, B-cell-depleted T cells, or PBMCs.

Across about 22 US areas, participants ranged in age from about 18 to 90 years. Participant-given clinical history determined each cohort assignment. Clones were sequenced by immunoSEQ multiplex PCR, and TCRdb holds only the in-frame ones, with some missing. The sample carries about 180,000 clones, 89% recorded once. Germline V gene sequence: CDR1 MNHEY, CDR2 SVGEGT. V shed 6 bases and J 4 bases; nucleotides not matched to a gene: 14. This CDR3 has 17 amino acids. The material sequenced was PBMCs or T cells enriched from blood (not recorded which). The rearrangement joins TRBV6-2 or TRBV6-3 to TRBJ1-5, with 8 bases that match TRBD1. The receptor was derived from a woman between 35 and 50 years old with acute COVID-19. The DNA of the CDR3 is TGTGCCAGCAGCAGACAGGGGCTAAACCCGACTAATCAGCCCCAGCATTTT. Translated, it gives CASSRQGLNPTNQPQHF.